These T cell receptor beta chains were read from a single sample in a study of blood T cells in healthy people across ages. TCRdb ran MiXCR on the 5' RACE reads and lists one entry per CDR3 protein. This table has about 1.7 million distinct CDR3 sequences, roughly 27% appearing once. Sample: blood. These receptors came from a woman in her thirties in good health. The CDR3 runs from the conserved cysteine through the conserved F or W. A D gene is named only where the DNA matches it firmly. Rows give clone size only sometimes, using once, few, many, or a class for an expanded clone.

abundance,d_gene,v_gene,j_gene,CDR3aa,CDR3nt
many,.,TRBV5-1,TRBJ1-1,CASSLQGGGTEAFF,TGTGCCAGCAGTCTACAGGGTGGAGGCACTGAAGCTTTCTTT
few,.,TRBV20-1,TRBJ2-3,CSAPRADTGTDTQYF,TGCAGTGCCCCTCGAGCGGACACTGGCACAGATACGCAGTATTTT
.,TRBD1,TRBV18,TRBJ1-2,CASSPLLSGTDKDYGYTF,TGTGCCAGCTCACCACTCCTCTCCGGGACAGATAAGGACTATGGCTACACCTTC
few,TRBD2,TRBV7-3,TRBJ2-1,CASSAGGLAGAYNEQFF,TGTGCCAGCAGCGCAGGAGGACTAGCGGGCGCCTACAATGAGCAGTTCTTC
few,.,TRBV20-1,TRBJ2-4,CSAELDRLAKNIQYF,TGCAGTGCGGAACTCGACAGACTAGCCAAAAACATTCAGTACTTC
.,.,TRBV7-9,TRBJ2-1,CASSLERTAENEQFF,TGTGCCAGCAGCTTAGAAAGGACAGCCGAAAATGAGCAGTTCTTC
.,TRBD2,TRBV7-2,TRBJ2-3,CASSSYSGGATDTQYF,TGTGCCAGCAGCTCTTATAGCGGGGGGGCGACAGATACGCAGTATTTT
few,TRBD2,TRBV14,TRBJ2-1,CASSQVLASGSGEQFF,TGTGCCAGCAGCCAAGTTTTGGCTAGCGGGAGTGGCGAGCAGTTCTTC
.,.,TRBV7-6,TRBJ2-4,CASSPLDLNNEQYF,TGTGCCAGCAGCCCTCTAGACCTTAACAATGAGCAGTACTTC
few,.,TRBV12-3/TRBV12-4,TRBJ1-5,CASSFFDSSNQPQHF,TGTGCCAGCAGTTTCTTTGACAGTAGCAATCAGCCCCAGCATTTT
.,.,TRBV4-2,TRBJ2-5,CASSQRPDAWEETQYF,TGTGCCAGCAGCCAAAGACCCGACGCATGGGAGGAGACCCAGTACTTC
.,.,TRBV13,TRBJ1-1,CASSPQEGLDTEAFF,TGTGCCAGCAGCCCCCAGGAGGGGTTAGACACTGAAGCTTTCTTT
many,.,TRBV7-7,TRBJ2-7,CASSAARGGPYEQYF,TGTGCCAGCAGCGCAGCCAGGGGAGGGCCTTACGAGCAGTACTTC
.,.,TRBV7-9,TRBJ2-2,CASSDRQANTGERFF,TGTGCCAGCAGCGACCGACAGGCCAACACCGGGGAGCGGTTTTTT
.,.,TRBV5-4,TRBJ2-3,CASSLSLVRTDTQYF,TGTGCCAGCAGCTTGTCTCTAGTTCGGACAGATACGCAGTATTTT
many,.,TRBV20-1,TRBJ2-1,CSARPPSPGTQIDEQFF,TGCAGTGCTAGACCCCCTAGCCCCGGGACCCAAATTGACGAGCAGTTCTTC
few,.,TRBV6-1,TRBJ2-7,CASSEMRDLPYEQYF,TGTGCCAGCAGTGAGATGCGGGACTTACCCTACGAGCAGTACTTC
.,.,TRBV7-8,TRBJ2-3,CASILVAGNTDTQYF,TGTGCCAGCATCTTAGTGGCAGGGAACACAGATACGCAGTATTTT
.,.,TRBV3-1,TRBJ2-2,CASSQELTRTTNTGELFF,TGTGCCAGCAGCCAAGAACTGACTCGGACTACGAACACCGGGGAGCTGTTTTTT
few,TRBD1,TRBV7-9,TRBJ2-1,CASSRGQVSYNEQFF,TGTGCCAGCAGCCGGGGACAGGTTTCCTACAATGAGCAGTTCTTC
many,TRBD2,TRBV6-5,TRBJ2-5,CASSPGGGIKTQYF,TGTGCCAGCAGTCCCGGGGGAGGGATAAAGACCCAGTACTTC
.,.,TRBV20-1,TRBJ2-5,CSARSSGYQETQYF,TGCAGTGCTAGGAGCTCAGGGTACCAAGAGACCCAGTACTTC
.,.,TRBV12-3/TRBV12-4,TRBJ2-1,CASSVATSCNEQFF,TGTGCCAGCAGTGTAGCAACTTCCTGCAATGAGCAGTTCTTC
few,.,TRBV20-1,TRBJ1-6,CSARDRERVGSPLHF,TGCAGTGCTAGAGATCGGGAGAGGGTTGGTTCACCCCTCCACTTT
.,.,TRBV15,TRBJ2-5,CATSRDSAQYF,TGTGCCACCAGCAGAGATTCGGCCCAGTACTTC
.,.,TRBV7-3,TRBJ2-1,CASSSVPGAYNEQFF,TGTGCCAGCAGCTCCGTACCCGGGGCTTACAATGAGCAGTTCTTC
.,.,TRBV7-9,TRBJ1-2,CASSLGQDGHTF,TGTGCCAGCAGCTTGGGCCAGGATGGCCACACCTTC
.,.,TRBV28,TRBJ1-4,CASNPPREKLFF,TGTGCCAGCAACCCACCGAGGGAAAAACTGTTTTTT
few,.,TRBV28,TRBJ2-2,CASSLSPGSAGELFF,TGTGCCAGCAGTTTATCCCCAGGGAGTGCCGGGGAGCTGTTTTTT
few,.,TRBV9,TRBJ1-4,CASSVFFVRHLNEKLFF,TGTGCCAGCAGCGTTTTCTTTGTTAGACACCTCAATGAAAAACTGTTTTTT
.,.,TRBV6-2/TRBV6-3,TRBJ2-5,CASISSETQYF,TGTGCCAGCATATCCTCAGAGACCCAGTACTTC
.,.,TRBV7-2,TRBJ2-5,CASSLGVSSMGVREQYF,TGTGCCAGCAGCTTAGGGGTCTCCTCTATGGGAGTACGGGAGCAGTACTTC
many,TRBD1,TRBV29-1,TRBJ2-1,CSVATGALSNEQFF,TGCAGCGTAGCTACAGGGGCCCTGTCGAATGAGCAGTTCTTC
.,TRBD1,TRBV7-3,TRBJ1-1,CASSLNPHRTGDMDTEAFF,TGTGCCAGCAGCTTAAATCCCCACCGGACAGGGGACATGGACACTGAAGCTTTCTTT
.,TRBD2,TRBV20-1,TRBJ2-7,CSARLPGRAVNGEQYF,TGCAGTGCTAGACTCCCCGGGAGGGCCGTTAACGGCGAGCAGTACTTC
many,.,TRBV10-3,TRBJ2-3,CAISDMAGTDTQYF,TGTGCCATCAGTGATATGGCAGGCACAGATACGCAGTATTTT
few,.,TRBV6-1,TRBJ1-5,CASSERRFNQPQHF,TGTGCCAGCAGTGAACGACGGTTCAATCAGCCCCAGCATTTT
few,TRBD1,TRBV12-3/TRBV12-4,TRBJ2-7,CASCTNRGVDEQYF,TGTGCCAGCTGCACGAACAGGGGAGTAGACGAGCAGTACTTC
.,.,TRBV5-1,TRBJ2-7,CASRRASGYEQYF,TGCGCCAGCAGGCGGGCCTCCGGATACGAGCAGTACTTC
.,TRBD2,TRBV5-5,TRBJ2-7,CASSLGPAGDTYEQYF,TGTGCCAGCAGCTTGGGCCCAGCGGGGGACACCTACGAGCAGTACTTC
.,.,TRBV7-6,TRBJ2-1,CASSQMGRQTGDEQFF,TGTGCCAGCAGTCAGATGGGGCGGCAGACCGGGGATGAGCAGTTCTTC
many,.,TRBV10-2,TRBJ2-7,CASSVGRKSYEQYF,TGCGCCAGCAGTGTAGGGAGAAAATCCTACGAGCAGTACTTC
many,.,TRBV20-1,TRBJ1-2,CSATPLSGVGYTF,TGCAGTGCGACACCGCTTAGCGGGGTTGGCTACACCTTC
.,TRBD2,TRBV12-3/TRBV12-4,TRBJ2-3,CASSPSGGAADTQYF,TGTGCCAGCAGTCCTAGCGGGGGGGCCGCAGATACGCAGTATTTT
many,.,TRBV7-6,TRBJ1-5,CASSLDQGFNQPQHF,TGTGCCAGCAGCTTAGATCAGGGCTTCAATCAGCCCCAGCATTTT
few,.,TRBV7-9,TRBJ2-5,CASRGGAEETQYF,TGTGCCAGCAGGGGGGGGGCAGAAGAGACCCAGTACTTC
few,.,TRBV12-3/TRBV12-4,TRBJ2-7,CASSLMAGTSEQYF,TGTGCCAGCAGTTTAATGGCAGGGACGAGCGAGCAGTACTTC
few,TRBD1,TRBV9,TRBJ2-3,CASSVGGGITDTQYF,TGTGCCAGCAGCGTAGGAGGGGGCATCACAGATACGCAGTATTTT
.,.,TRBV21-1,TRBJ1-5,CASSKGTSRGQPQHF,TGTGCCAGCAGCAAAGGGACAAGCCGAGGGCAGCCCCAGCATTTT
many,TRBD2,TRBV20-1,TRBJ2-7,CSASRQLAGTSYEQYF,TGCAGTGCTTCTCGACAGCTAGCGGGGACCTCCTACGAGCAGTACTTC
many,TRBD2,TRBV20-1,TRBJ2-7,CSARGVVASGASYEQYF,TGCAGTGCTAGAGGAGTGGTAGCTAGCGGAGCCTCCTACGAGCAGTACTTC
many,.,TRBV4-3,TRBJ2-7,CASSQTNRGGVDEQYF,TGCGCCAGCAGCCAAACCAACAGGGGAGGCGTCGACGAGCAGTACTTC
many,TRBD1,TRBV29-1,TRBJ2-1,CSGSDREYNEQFF,TGCAGCGGTTCGGACAGGGAGTACAATGAGCAGTTCTTC
few,TRBD1,TRBV12-3/TRBV12-4,TRBJ1-2,CASSLVQGAGYGYTF,TGTGCCAGCAGTTTAGTACAGGGGGCCGGCTATGGCTACACCTTC
few,.,TRBV6-1,TRBJ1-4,CASSEDISEKLFF,TGTGCCAGCAGTGAAGATATATCTGAAAAACTGTTTTTT
many,.,TRBV6-6,TRBJ2-1,CASSPLGRRYNEQFF,TGTGCCAGCAGTCCACTAGGACGCCGTTACAATGAGCAGTTCTTC
few,TRBD2,TRBV20-1,TRBJ2-7,CSARDPLAGGPYEQYF,TGCAGTGCTAGAGACCCCCTAGCGGGAGGGCCCTACGAGCAGTACTTC
many,.,TRBV29-1,TRBJ2-7,CSVAEFEQYF,TGCAGCGTCGCGGAATTCGAGCAGTACTTC
.,.,TRBV7-3,TRBJ2-1,CASSPQGTGKYNEQFF,TGTGCCAGCAGCCCGCAAGGGACGGGTAAATACAATGAGCAGTTCTTC